The 3 T cell receptor beta chains below all came from one sample that was sequenced in a study of identical twins. MiXCR, run by TCRdb on the 5' RACE reads, gives a single entry per CDR3 protein. The table includes some 730,000 distinct CDR3 sequences, roughly 20% detected once. In addition, the sample was reused for a study of T cells expressing NK-cell markers.

Sequencing was done on a sample of PBMCs. These receptors were collected from a young woman in good health.

J is TRBJ1-2 and V is TRBV20-1, with 7 bases lining up with TRBD1. V lost 3 bases and J lost 3; bases outside the gene matches: 13. The CDR3 contains 16 residues. Germline V gene data show CDR1 as DFQATT and CDR2 as SNEGSKA (reference sequence). In DNA, the CDR3 is TGCAGTGCTAGGGGCCCACAGGGGCGCCGTGACTATGGCTACACCTTC. Protein sequence: CSARGPQGRRDYGYTF.

This chain uses TRBV11-2 with TRBJ2-1; D is ambiguous. The V gene lost 2 bases and the J gene lost 7 bases, with 12 bases spanning the gap. CDR1 is SGHAT, CDR2 FQNNGV, per germline. This CDR3 comprises 14 residues. This CDR3 reads CASSLPLHGNEQFF. CDR3 nucleotide sequence: TGTGCCAGCAGCTTACCCCTCCATGGGAATGAGCAGTTCTTC.

This clonotype occurred a few times. The V gene is TRBV6-2 or TRBV6-3, the J gene TRBJ2-1; the D gene is possibly TRBD2 (5 bases). Germline CDR1 and CDR2: MNHEY and SVGEGT. This CDR3 has 17 residues. Trimming cost V 4 bases and J 11 bases, with 27 bases left between them. The CDR3 is CASSFSQEDLRVDQQFF. The CDR3 DNA sequence: TGTGCCAGCAGTTTTAGCCAGGAGGACCTTCGTGTGGATCAGCAGTTCTTC.